The 17 T cell receptor beta chains given below trace back to one sample, sequenced in a study of T-cell memory formation after mild COVID-19. One entry per CDR3 protein results from TCRdb running MiXCR on the 5' RACE reads. The sample shows around 62,000 distinct CDR3 sequences, approximately 30% of them seen only once. The sample was PBMCs or a T cell subset sorted from them (not recorded which). The origin of the receptors is a man aged 18 to 35 who had mild COVID-19 (a few samples of this study predate the infection). Cell type and time point are not known.

The CDR3: CATSRDGGQETQYF. The CDR3 nucleotides read TGTGCCACCAGCAGGGATGGGGGGCAAGAGACCCAGTACTTC. V gene TRBV15 combines with J gene TRBJ2-5, with D perhaps TRBD2 (6 bases). CDR1 and CDR2 (germline): LNHNV, YYDKDF (reference sequence). The CDR3 runs to 14 residues. Between the trimmed V and J ends, which lost 3 bases and 2 bases, there was a span of 10 bases.

The genes are TRBV29-1 and TRBJ1-3; D call uncertain. The CDR3 has 11 amino acids. CDR1 SQVTM and CDR2 ANQGSEA come from the germline V gene. The CDR3 loop reads CNSGFGNTIYF. Written as DNA, the CDR3 is TGCAATTCGGGTTTTGGAAACACCATATATTTT.

The chain combines TRBV29-1 with TRBJ2-7; D unresolved. The CDR3 is 12 residues long. V lost 8 bases to trimming and J lost 3 bases, with 14 bases between them. Germline V gene lookup returns CDR1 SQVTM and CDR2 ANQGSEA. The CDR3 DNA reads TGCAGCTTTCCCGAGGTTAGCTACGAGCAGTACTTC. Protein: CSFPEVSYEQYF.

This sequence joins TRBV29-1 and TRBJ2-3; maybe TRBD2 (6 bases). Trimming removed 3 bases at V and 4 bases at J, with 14 bases between. CDR1 is SQVTM and CDR2 is ANQGSEA in the germline V gene. This CDR3 region has 14 residues. The DNA of the CDR3 is TGCAGCGTTGAGGGGGGTCAGTTGGCAGATACGCAGTATTTT. Translation gives CSVEGGQLADTQYF.

This clonotype has only a few counts. The chain carries TRBV10-1 and TRBJ2-2; the D is unclear. V shed 4 bases and J shed 2 bases, with 14 bases lying between them. The length of the CDR3 is 16 residues. Looked up from germline, CDR1 is WNHNN and CDR2 is SYGVQD (reference sequence). CDR3 loop: CASSATLDLNTGELFF. CDR3 in DNA: TGCGCCAGCAGTGCCACACTGGACCTAAACACCGGGGAGCTGTTTTTT.

This clonotype is categorized as medium-sized. J is TRBJ2-1 and V is TRBV5-1; the match to TRBD2 covers 11 bases. The CDR3 spans 17 residues. The V segment lost 0 bases and the J segment 4 bases; nucleotides outside the gene matches: 6. Germline lookup yields CDR1 SGHRS and CDR2 YFSETQ. CDR3 nucleotides: TGCGCCAGCAGCTTGGCCCCCCTAGCGGGGGGTTACAATGAGCAGTTCTTC. Its translation: CASSLAPLAGGYNEQFF.

This clonotype has only a few counts. The genes are TRBV11-2 and TRBJ2-5, with D possibly called TRBD1 or TRBD2 (5 bases each). V was clipped by 2 bases and J by 5 bases, with 9 bases between them. CDR3 length equals 13 residues. Germline CDR1 and CDR2: SGHAT and FQNNGV. DNA of the CDR3: TGTGCCAGCAGCTTATGGGGCGGGGAGACCCAGTACTTC. This sequence encodes CASSLWGGETQYF.

This chain links TRBV6-6 with TRBJ2-1, with 9 bases lining up with TRBD1. Germline V gene lookup returns CDR1 MNHNY and CDR2 SVGAGI (reference sequence). V gave up 0 bases and J gave up 6 bases; unmatched junction bases: 6. The CDR3 covers 16 residues. The CDR3: CASSYSIGTGTNEQFF. The CDR3, as DNA: TGTGCCAGCAGTTACTCGATTGGGACAGGGACCAATGAGCAGTTCTTC.

The chain combines TRBV6-6 with TRBJ1-3; D gene ambiguous. The CDR3 totals 11 residues. The germline gives CDR1 MNHNY, CDR2 SVGAGI (reference sequence). Trimming shortened V by 7 bases and J by 4 bases, and 5 bases separated the two germline ends. CDR3 DNA sequence: TGTGCCAGCATCAGCGGAAACACCATATATTTT. As protein: CASISGNTIYF.

This clonotype was picked up a small number of times. This chain's CDR3 is CATGTGKDTQYF. DNA for the CDR3: TGTGCCACGGGAACAGGGAAAGATACGCAGTATTTT. The rearrangement uses TRBV2 and TRBJ2-3, with D perhaps matching TRBD1 (6 bases). Germline V gene data show CDR1 as SNHLY and CDR2 as FYNNEI. The CDR3 sequence is 12 residues long. Trimming left V 10 bases short and J 5 bases short, with 13 bases between.

This clonotype was observed a few times. This chain connects TRBV6-2 or TRBV6-3 to TRBJ2-5, with TRBD2 matching 7 bases. The CDR3 length is 16 residues. CDR1 and CDR2 from the germline V gene are MNHEY and SVGEGT. Trimming took 2 bases from V and 3 from J; bases not matched to a gene: 9. This CDR3 is CASSYPAGRREETQYF. CDR3 DNA: TGTGCCAGCAGTTACCCAGCGGGGAGGCGAGAAGAGACCCAGTACTTC.

This clonotype was observed a handful of times. The CDR3, as DNA: TGTGCCAGCAGCGCAGGGACAGCTGAGCAGTACTTC. This sequence encodes CASSAGTAEQYF. The V and J genes are TRBV7-9 and TRBJ2-7; 7 nucleotides match TRBD1. The germline gives CDR1 SEHNR, CDR2 FQNEAQ (reference sequence). With 5 bases clipped from V and 7 bases from J, the junction kept 5 bases outside the gene matches. The CDR3 is 12 amino acids.

In its sample, this clonotype was seen a few times. As DNA, the CDR3 is TGTGCCAGCAGCTTGGACCGAAGCGAGCAGTACGTC. It encodes CASSLDRSEQYV. The chain uses TRBV5-4 and TRBJ2-7; no reliable D call. The germline V gene has CDR1 SGHNT and CDR2 YYREEE (reference sequence). The CDR3 loop spans 12 amino acids. Between the trimmed V and J ends, which lost 0 bases and 6 bases, there was a span of 7 bases.

The chain is built from TRBV4-2 and TRBJ2-3; possible D gene TRBD2, 7 bases. The CDR3 runs 18 residues. In germline, CDR1 is LGHNA, CDR2 YNFKEQ. Trimming cost V 0 bases and J 1 base, with 17 bases left between them. The CDR3 sequence is CASSQEAGFGGRTDTQYF. The CDR3 DNA is TGTGCCAGCAGCCAAGAGGCGGGTTTCGGGGGGCGCACAGATACGCAGTATTTT.

This clonotype was recorded many times. V and J are TRBV4-1 and TRBJ2-5; 7 bases line up with TRBD1. The CDR3 is 13 amino acids. In germline, CDR1 is MGHRA, CDR2 YSYEKL. J gave up 3 bases and V 6 bases, and 4 bases lay outside the gene matches. The CDR3 sequence is CASRATGKETQYF. The DNA for the CDR3 is TGCGCCAGCAGGGCGACAGGGAAAGAGACCCAGTACTTC.

This clonotype was observed a few times. The V and J genes are TRBV7-9 and TRBJ2-1; D is perhaps TRBD1 (6 bases). V lost 6 bases and J lost 4, with 16 bases in between. Looked up from germline, CDR1 is SEHNR and CDR2 is FQNEAQ (reference sequence). The CDR3 totals 15 residues. The CDR3 DNA follows: TGTGCCAGCAGACCCAGGGGCCCGGGTTACAATGAGCAGTTCTTC. It encodes CASRPRGPGYNEQFF.

This clonotype was found a few times. The rearrangement uses TRBV7-8 and TRBJ2-7; TRBD2 is a possible D gene (7 bases). Germline CDR1 reads SGHVS; CDR2 reads FQNEAQ. V lost 7 bases to trimming and J lost 5 bases, with 21 bases between them. The CDR3 contains 15 residues. CDR3 DNA: TGTGCCAGCAACCTCGCTGGGGGGGCCCGTGACGAGCAGTACTTC. This sequence encodes CASNLAGGARDEQYF.